Shown below are 14 T cell receptor beta chains from a single sample sequenced in a study of blood T cell repertoires in COVID-19. Repertoires were generated with immunoSEQ multiplex PCR, while TCRdb's copy carries only in-frame clones and drops some. The table lists approximately 100,000 clones, 81% of them singletons. Sequenced material: peripheral blood. The receptors derive from a human donor in a cohort sampled during active COVID-19.

The V and J genes are TRBV6-5 and TRBJ1-6; D is uncertain. The V gene lost 5 bases and the J gene lost 2 bases, with 10 bases spanning the gap. The CDR3 covers 15 residues. Germline CDR1 MNHEY, CDR2 SVGAGI. In DNA form, the CDR3 reads TGTGCCAGCAGTCCCGAGGAGGCCTATAATTCACCCCTCCACTTT. This gives the protein CASSPEEAYNSPLHF.

The V call is TRBV19, the J call TRBJ2-7; 8 bases match TRBD1. Germline trimming cut 3 bases from V and 2 bases from J; bases unmatched to any gene: 6. The CDR3 is made up of 15 amino acids. Germline-derived CDR1 and CDR2 are LNHDA and SQIVND (reference sequence). This CDR3 is CASSIRTGGPYEQYF. The CDR3 nucleotides read TGTGCCAGTAGTATCCGTACAGGGGGTCCCTACGAGCAGTACTTC. The full variable domain, its missing parts supplied by reference TRBV19 and TRBJ2-7, is DGGITQSPKYLFRKEGQNVTLSCEQNLNHDAMYWYRQDPGQGLRLIYYSQIVNDFQKGDIAEGYSVSREKKESFPLTVTSAQKNPTAFYLCASSIRTGGPYEQYFGPGTRLTVT.

This clone was seen a handful of times. The rearrangement joins TRBV7-3 to TRBJ1-1, with D possibly TRBD1 on 6 matching bases. This CDR3 is built from 12 residues. CDR1 is SGHTA and CDR2 is FQGTGA in the germline V gene. Trimming cost V 4 bases and J 7 bases, with 10 bases left between them. The CDR3: CASSSPDSEAFF. The CDR3 DNA reads TGTGCCAGCAGCTCCCCGGACAGTGAAGCTTTCTTT.

The chain couples TRBV6-1 to TRBJ2-7; 9 bases fit TRBD1. Germline V gene sequence: CDR1 MNHNS, CDR2 SASEGT. CDR3 length: 18 residues. J lost 4 bases, V lost 0 bases, and 13 bases had no gene match. The CDR3 nucleotides read TGTGCCAGCAGTGAAGCCTATCATCCGGGACAGGGAAGATACGAGCAGTACTTC. Its protein is CASSEAYHPGQGRYEQYF.

Only one count was recorded for this clone. V gene TRBV27 combines with J gene TRBJ2-5; 12 bases align to TRBD2. This CDR3 is 17 amino acids long. Trimming cost V 4 bases and J 0 bases; bases outside gene matches: 6. Germline V CDR1 and CDR2: MNHEY, SMNVEV (reference sequence). The CDR3 region is CASSSLAGGRYQETQYF. As DNA, the CDR3 is TGTGCCAGCAGTTCTCTAGCGGGGGGGCGGTACCAAGAGACCCAGTACTTC.

This clone has a handful of counts. This chain joins TRBV30 and TRBJ1-6, with 9 bases that match TRBD1. Germline V CDR1 and CDR2: GTSNPN, SVGIG (reference sequence). V trimming: 2 bases; J trimming: 9 bases; junction bases outside the gene matches: 5. This CDR3 has 14 residues. Here the CDR3 reads CAWSSDRGGSPLHF. The CDR3 coding sequence is TGTGCCTGGAGTTCGGACAGGGGTGGTTCACCCCTCCACTTT.

The chain combines TRBV7-2 with TRBJ1-3; TRBD1 matches 7 bases. V was pared by 6 bases and J by 4 bases, with 9 bases of the junction left unmatched. Germline V gene sequence: CDR1 SGHTA, CDR2 FQGNSA. This CDR3 is 15 amino acids long. The CDR3 spells CASSYDRVLGNTIYF. The CDR3 DNA sequence: TGTGCCAGCAGTTACGACAGGGTTTTGGGAAACACCATATATTTT.

This chain joins TRBV15 and TRBJ1-3; 8 bases match TRBD1. Losses at the gene ends were 2 bases for V and 4 bases for J; bases not matched to a gene: 7. The CDR3 consists of 16 residues. Germline V gives CDR1 LNHNV, CDR2 YYDKDF (reference sequence). Here the CDR3 reads CATSRSWTGRGNTIYF. CDR3 DNA sequence: TGTGCCACCAGCAGAAGCTGGACAGGGCGGGGAAACACCATATATTTT.

The V and J genes are TRBV5-1 and TRBJ2-1; 8 nucleotides align to TRBD2. V lost 2 bases to trimming and J lost 7 bases; unmatched junction nucleotides: 11. The CDR3 loop spans 16 amino acids. CDR1 and CDR2 (germline): SGHRS, YFSETQ. The CDR3, as DNA: TGCGCCAGCAGCTTCGACGGCGCGGGGGGCTTAAATGAGCAGTTCTTC. Amino acids: CASSFDGAGGLNEQFF.

This chain connects TRBV6-5 to TRBJ1-2; tentatively, D is TRBD1 (5 bases). The germline gives CDR1 MNHEY, CDR2 SVGAGI. The CDR3 runs to 12 residues. The V end lost 5 bases, the J end lost 5 bases, and 9 bases lay between the germline ends. The DNA of the CDR3 is TGTGCCAGCAGTACGGGACTTTATGGCTACACCTTC. This sequence encodes CASSTGLYGYTF.

This clone was picked up one time. The gene calls are TRBV11-2 and TRBJ2-2; possibly TRBD2 for D (7 bases). The CDR3 loop spans 18 amino acids. V was clipped by 2 bases and J by 5 bases, with 21 bases between them. Germline V gene lookup returns CDR1 SGHAT and CDR2 FQNNGV. The CDR3 DNA reads as TGTGCCAGCAGCTTAAGAGGTGGGGGGGCCTCCCCGACCGGGGAGCTGTTTTTT. Translating it yields CASSLRGGGASPTGELFF.

The V call is TRBV6-6, the J call TRBJ2-2; a weak D match, TRBD1 (5 bases). Germline CDR1 reads MNHNY; CDR2 reads SVGAGI (reference sequence). Deletions cut 2 bases from V and 5 bases from J, with 12 bases between. The CDR3 loop spans 15 amino acids. CDR3 nucleotides: TGTGCCAGCAGTTACGGGGTCAGGGCTACCGGGGAGCTGTTTTTT. As protein: CASSYGVRATGELFF.

A word on this clone: Other DNA sequences from this sample encode an identical CDR3 as well. The chain has TRBV11-3 and TRBJ2-7; no firm D call. The CDR3 has 11 amino acids. V was cut by 1 base and J by 4 bases, with 2 bases left in between. CDR1 SGHNT and CDR2 YENEEA come from the germline V gene. The CDR3, as DNA: TGTGCCAGCAGCTTAGCATACGAGCAGTACTTC. This sequence encodes CASSLAYEQYF. Using reference TRBV11-3 and TRBJ2-7 for the parts outside the CDR3, the full variable domain is EAGVVQSPRYKIIEKKQPVAFWCNPISGHNTLYWYLQNLGQGPELLIRYENEEAVDDSQLPKDRFSAERLKGVDSTLKIQPAELGDSAVYLCASSLAYEQYFGPGTRLTVT.

This CDR3 is CASSLVVTSGDSSYEQYF. The CDR3 DNA reads TGTGCCAGCAGCTTAGTGGTGACTAGCGGGGACAGCTCCTACGAGCAGTACTTC. The chain carries TRBV7-9 and TRBJ2-7; the match to TRBD2 covers 11 bases. The CDR3 length is 18 residues. The germline CDR1 and CDR2 sequences are SEHNR and FQNEAQ (reference sequence). The ends lost 1 base at V and 0 bases at J; junction bases unmatched: 8.